The 4 T cell receptor beta chains listed next were all sequenced from one sample in a study of blood T cell repertoires in COVID-19. This table comes from immunoSEQ multiplex PCR, and its TCRdb copy is limited to in-frame clones, with some not included. The data contain fewer than 250,000 clones, around nine tenths of them singletons. The sample taken for sequencing was peripheral blood. The receptors were gathered from a man aged 25-40 years with acute or convalescent COVID-19.

The genes are TRBV30 and TRBJ2-4; D remains ambiguous. The germline V and J ends were trimmed by 0 bases and 4 bases, with 7 bases remaining between them. CDR1 and CDR2 (germline): GTSNPN, SVGIG (reference sequence). This CDR3 region has 13 residues. CDR3 loop: CAWSVDWKNIQYF. Written as DNA, the CDR3 is TGTGCCTGGAGTGTCGACTGGAAAAACATTCAGTACTTC.

The CDR3 loop reads CASSYRGNRLTEAFF. The CDR3 DNA reads TGTGCCAGCAGTTACAGGGGAAATAGGCTCACTGAAGCTTTCTTT. This chain joins TRBV27 and TRBJ1-1; 7 positions match TRBD1. The J segment lost 4 bases and the V segment lost 4 bases, leaving 9 bases of the junction unmatched. The CDR3 extends over 15 amino acids. Per germline, CDR1 MNHEY and CDR2 SMNVEV (reference sequence).

The chain couples TRBV5-1 to TRBJ2-1; TRBD2 might be the D (5 bases). The germline V gene has CDR1 SGHRS and CDR2 YFSETQ. V was cut by 0 bases and J by 0 bases, with 7 bases left in between. CDR3 length: 15 amino acids. The DNA for the CDR3 is TGCGCCAGCAGCTTGGAGCGGAGCTCCTACAATGAGCAGTTCTTC. This translates into CASSLERSSYNEQFF.

V usage is TRBV12-3 or TRBV12-4 and J usage is TRBJ1-1; 7 bases agree with TRBD1. The ends lost 6 bases at V and 11 bases at J; junction bases unmatched: 12. CDR3 length: 13 residues. In DNA, the CDR3 is TGTGCCAGCAGGAACGACGACAGGGTGGGGGCTTTCTTT. Residues: CASRNDDRVGAFF.